The 22 T cell receptor beta chains presented below share a single source sample, sequenced in a study of blood T cell repertoires in COVID-19. Libraries were prepared by immunoSEQ multiplex PCR; TCRdb keeps only in-frame clonotypes and omits some of them. The sample consists of over 110,000 clones, approximately 87% of them appearing once. The material sequenced was PBMCs or T cells enriched from blood (not recorded which). The origin of the receptors is a man aged 60 to 69 who had recovered from COVID-19.

The chain is built from TRBV7-9 and TRBJ2-7; the D gene is possibly TRBD1 (6 bases). CDR1 is SEHNR, CDR2 FQNEAQ, per germline (reference sequence). Trimming cost V 5 bases and J 5 bases, with 13 bases left between them. This CDR3 contains 13 residues. CDR3 amino acids: CASSIPGDHEQYF. In nucleotides, the CDR3 is TGTGCCAGCAGCATCCCAGGGGACCACGAGCAGTACTTC.

This rearrangement joins TRBV3-1 (or the pseudogene TRBV3-2) to TRBJ1-2; 10 bases fit TRBD1. Germline V gives CDR1 LGHDT, CDR2 YNNKEL (reference sequence). The length of the CDR3 is 14 residues. Germline trimming cut 0 bases from V and 7 bases from J; bases unmatched to any gene: 2. The CDR3 region has the DNA TGTGCCAGCAGCCAAGATGGGACAGGGGTTGGCTACACCTTC. Translation gives CASSQDGTGVGYTF.

The chain uses TRBV5-4 and TRBJ2-1; 10 nucleotides agree with TRBD1. CDR3 length: 13 residues. Trimming removed 4 bases from V and 10 bases from J; junction bases left unmatched: 5. The V gene's germline CDR1 is SGHNT and CDR2 YYREEE (reference sequence). The CDR3 DNA sequence: TGTGCCAGCAGCCCAAGACAGGGGGCCGAGCAGTTCTTC. Its protein product is CASSPRQGAEQFF.

This clone was found once. This chain joins TRBV19 and TRBJ2-4; 7 bases agree with TRBD1. V was pared by 7 bases and J by 8 bases, with 5 bases of the junction left unmatched. This CDR3 has 12 residues. Per the germline V gene, CDR1 is LNHDA and CDR2 is SQIVND (reference sequence). The CDR3 DNA sequence: TGTGCCAGTACGACAGGGTTCGACATTCAGTACTTC. It specifies CASTTGFDIQYF. The complete variable domain, with remaining parts taken from reference TRBV19 and TRBJ2-4, reads DGGITQSPKYLFRKEGQNVTLSCEQNLNHDAMYWYRQDPGQGLRLIYYSQIVNDFQKGDIAEGYSVSREKKESFPLTVTSAQKNPTAFYLCASTTGFDIQYFGAGTRLSVL.

The chain recombines TRBV12-3 or TRBV12-4 with TRBJ2-7; the match to TRBD1 covers 9 bases. V dropped 4 bases and J dropped 6; count of bases not matched to a gene: 4. The CDR3 is 13 amino acids. CDR3 in amino acids: CASSSGTGREQYF. The DNA for the CDR3 is TGTGCCAGCAGTTCCGGGACAGGGCGCGAGCAGTACTTC.

V gene TRBV5-1 combines with J gene TRBJ1-2, with 7 bases aligning to TRBD1. The V gene's germline CDR1 is SGHRS and CDR2 YFSETQ. Trimming cost V 2 bases and J 5 bases; bases outside gene matches: 9. The CDR3 length is 15 residues. CDR3 region: CASSLEGDSLYGYTF. CDR3 in DNA: TGCGCCAGCAGCTTAGAAGGGGACAGCCTTTATGGCTACACCTTC.

This clone occurred once. The chain couples TRBV28 to TRBJ1-2; D is unresolved. The CDR3 is 13 residues long. The germline gives CDR1 MDHEN, CDR2 SYDVKM. V shed 6 bases and J shed 0 bases, with 8 bases lying between them. The DNA of the CDR3 is TGTGCCAGCAGCTTGAAGCCTAACTATGGCTACACCTTC. The encoded protein is CASSLKPNYGYTF.

V usage is TRBV12-3 or TRBV12-4 and J usage is TRBJ1-1; D gene ambiguous. The germline V and J ends were trimmed by 7 bases and 4 bases, with 7 bases remaining between them. The CDR3 covers 11 residues. The CDR3 loop reads CASTSGTEAFF. CDR3 nucleotides: TGTGCCAGCACCTCGGGCACTGAAGCTTTCTTT.

This sequence joins TRBV23-1 and TRBJ1-5; TRBD1 might be the D (6 bases). TRBV23-1 is designated an ORF whose function remains uncertain. Trimming stripped 0 bases from V and 5 bases from J, with 14 bases between. This CDR3 has 16 amino acids. DNA of the CDR3: TGCGCCAGCAGTCAATCAACGGGGGGCGGTGATCAGCCCCAGCATTTT. Its protein product is CASSQSTGGGDQPQHF.

This chain uses TRBV4-2 with TRBJ1-1, with D uncertain. V lost 0 bases and J 7 bases, leaving 12 bases between the germline ends. CDR1 is LGHNA, CDR2 YNFKEQ, per germline. The CDR3 is made up of 14 amino acids. The CDR3 sequence is CASSQDRYSDEAFF. The CDR3 DNA reads TGTGCCAGCAGCCAAGATCGTTACTCTGATGAAGCTTTCTTT.

This sequence joins TRBV19 and TRBJ2-2; D is undetermined. CDR3 size: 11 residues. Germline V gives CDR1 LNHDA, CDR2 SQIVND (reference sequence). V was shortened by 6 bases and J by 11 bases, with 10 bases between the two germline ends. The CDR3, as DNA: TGTGCCAGTAGGCGTCAACGAGAGCTGTTTTTT. Translation: CASRRQRELFF.

The gene calls are TRBV2 and TRBJ1-2; 10 bases line up with TRBD1. This CDR3 comprises 13 residues. V shed 8 bases and J 6 bases; nucleotides not matched to a gene: 6. Germline CDR1 and CDR2: SNHLY and FYNNEI. The CDR3 DNA is TGTGCCAGCGAAGGACAGGGGGTGAATGGCTACACCTTC. As protein: CASEGQGVNGYTF.

The chain employs TRBV29-1 and TRBJ2-3; D gene unclear. CDR1 is SQVTM, CDR2 ANQGSEA, per germline. The CDR3 length is 11 residues. V lost 5 bases and J lost 3, with 6 bases in between. CDR3 nucleotide sequence: TGCAGCGTTCTGACTACAGATACGCAGTATTTT. Amino acid sequence: CSVLTTDTQYF.

The CDR3 DNA sequence: TGTGCCACTTATCTTCCGGGGGGGTACTATGGCTACACCTTC. Protein: CATYLPGGYYGYTF. The V gene is TRBV28, the J gene TRBJ1-2; D may be TRBD1 (5 bases). Germline V gene lookup returns CDR1 MDHEN and CDR2 SYDVKM. V shed 10 bases and J shed 3 bases, with 18 bases lying between them. The CDR3 runs 14 residues.

This chain joins TRBV2 and TRBJ1-2; maybe TRBD1 (6 bases). The V end was cut by 3 bases, the J end by 5 bases, with 13 bases between. The CDR3 runs 14 residues. Per the germline V gene, CDR1 is SNHLY and CDR2 is FYNNEI. CDR3 residues: CASSDNRVAYGYTF. For the CDR3, the DNA is TGTGCCAGCAGTGACAACAGGGTGGCGTATGGCTACACCTTC. The full variable domain, in which reference TRBV2 and TRBJ1-2 provide the parts outside the CDR3, is EPEVTQTPSHQVTQMGQEVILRCVPISNHLYFYWYRQILGQKVEFLVSFYNNEISEKSEIFDDQFSVERPDGSNFTLKIRSTKLEDSAMYFCASSDNRVAYGYTFGSGTRLTVV.

V usage is TRBV19 and J usage is TRBJ2-7; 9 nucleotides align to TRBD1. Germline loops: CDR1 LNHDA, CDR2 SQIVND (reference sequence). The ends lost 6 bases at V and 4 bases at J; junction bases unmatched: 4. The CDR3 sequence is 13 residues long. The CDR3 nucleotides read TGTGCCAGTAGCCCCGGGACAGGGTACGAGCAGTACTTC. Translated, it gives CASSPGTGYEQYF.

CDR3 DNA: TGTGCCAGCAGCTTACTGCGGGGCTCCTACTACGAGCAGTACTTC. Translation gives CASSLLRGSYYEQYF. The chain recombines TRBV7-9 with TRBJ2-7; D might be TRBD2 (6 bases). The CDR3 is made up of 15 amino acids. V was trimmed by 2 bases and J by 3 bases, leaving 14 bases between them. The V gene's germline CDR1 is SEHNR and CDR2 FQNEAQ (reference sequence).

This clone came up once. The chain is built from TRBV5-5 and TRBJ1-6; TRBD1 agrees at 9 bases. Trimming took 4 bases from V and 10 from J; bases not matched to a gene: 9. CDR1 and CDR2 (germline): SGHKS, YYEKEE (reference sequence). The CDR3 has 15 amino acids. This chain's CDR3 is CASSREGQGSSPLHF. DNA of the CDR3: TGTGCCAGCAGCCGCGAGGGACAGGGAAGCTCACCCCTCCACTTT.

The chain is built from TRBV11-2 and TRBJ2-2; D is undetermined. V gave up 2 bases and J gave up 3 bases, with 4 bases separating them. This CDR3 spans 13 amino acids. The germline V gene has CDR1 SGHAT and CDR2 FQNNGV. The CDR3 DNA follows: TGTGCCAGCAGCTTACGGTACACCGGGGAGCTGTTTTTT. Protein sequence: CASSLRYTGELFF.

This clone was seen just once. The rearrangement links TRBV5-4 to TRBJ1-2; TRBD1 is a possible D gene (5 bases). The germline V and J ends were trimmed by 4 bases and 3 bases, with 16 bases remaining between them. Per the germline V gene, CDR1 is SGHNT and CDR2 is YYREEE (reference sequence). This CDR3 region has 15 residues. The CDR3 here is CASSQTAGSYYGYTF. The CDR3 nucleotides are TGTGCCAGCAGCCAAACAGCAGGGTCTTACTATGGCTACACCTTC. Together with reference TRBV5-4 and TRBJ1-2, the CDR3 gives the full variable domain: ETGVTQSPTHLIKTRGQQVTLRCSSQSGHNTVSWYQQALGQGPQFIFQYYREEENGRGNFPPRFSGLQFPNYSSELNVNALELDDSALYLCASSQTAGSYYGYTFGSGTRLTVV.

The chain recombines TRBV20-1 with TRBJ2-7, with D uncertain. The CDR3 is 12 residues long. The V and J ends lost 3 bases and 2 bases respectively, with 8 bases between them. Germline-derived CDR1 and CDR2 are DFQATT and SNEGSKA (reference sequence). The CDR3 DNA sequence: TGCAGTGCTAGTTTATACACCTACGAGCAGTACTTC. This codes for CSASLYTYEQYF.

This sequence joins TRBV30 and TRBJ2-1, with TRBD2 identical over 10 bases. The CDR3 has 15 residues. The V gene's germline CDR1 is GTSNPN and CDR2 SVGIG (reference sequence). V dropped 2 bases and J dropped 10; count of bases not matched to a gene: 11. The chain's CDR3 is CAWSFGLAGAGEQFF. The CDR3 nucleotides are TGTGCCTGGAGTTTCGGGCTAGCGGGAGCAGGGGAGCAGTTCTTC.